Each of the 5 T cell receptor beta chains below was sequenced from the same sample in a study of regulatory T cells in long-lasting Graves disease. Documented time point: newly diagnosed GD, antithyroid drugs for less than 3 months. PBMC RNA served as the TCR library source. CDR3-region Arm-PCR and iRepertoire HTBI primers produced the TCR beta libraries. TCRdb re-called the multiplex PCR reads with MiXCR, one entry per CDR3 protein. The sample lists some 500,000 distinct CDR3 sequences, 15% to 20% occurring once. The same data also went into a second study, on T cells in Graves' hyperthyroidism and ophthalmopathy.

Sequences were derived from peripheral blood mononuclear cells (PBMCs), sampled at new diagnosis, from a patient treated with antithyroid drugs. Receptors were obtained from a woman between 40 and 65 years old with Graves disease.

The CDR3 DNA is TGCGCCAGCAGCTTGGACAGGGCAGGTGGCTACACCTTC. Protein sequence: CASSLDRAGGYTF. This chain links TRBV5-1 with TRBJ1-2, with D perhaps TRBD1 (6 bases). Per germline, CDR1 SGHRS and CDR2 YFSETQ. The germline V and J ends were trimmed by 0 bases and 7 bases, with 10 bases remaining between them. CDR3 size: 13 residues.

Concerning this clonotype itself: A much larger clone differs from this one at a single base, so this may be a read error. The chain is built from TRBV3-1 and TRBJ2-7; D may be TRBD1 (6 bases). The length of the CDR3 is 15 residues. With 4 bases removed from V and 3 bases from J, the gap between germline ends came to 16 bases. Germline V gene lookup returns CDR1 LGHDT and CDR2 YNNKEL (reference sequence). CDR3 bases: TGTGCCAGCAGCCGAGAAAGGACAGAGGACTACGAGCAGTACTTC. Protein sequence: CASSRERTEDYEQYF.

This rearrangement joins TRBV12-3 or TRBV12-4 to TRBJ2-5; the D gene is possibly TRBD1 (5 bases). Trimming shortened V by 3 bases and J by 4 bases, and 9 bases separated the two germline ends. CDR3 length equals 13 residues. In DNA form, the CDR3 reads TGTGCCAGCAGTTTTTCAGGGCTAGAGACCCAGTACTTC. Amino acids: CASSFSGLETQYF.

This clonotype was seen a handful of times. The chain couples TRBV28 to TRBJ2-3, with TRBD1 matching 11 bases. J was trimmed by 3 bases and V by 6 bases; bases with no gene match: 11. This CDR3 is built from 17 residues. Germline CDR1 and CDR2: MDHEN and SYDVKM. The CDR3 nucleotides read TGTGCCAGCAGCTTGGAGGGGACAGGGGGGCGAACAGATACGCAGTATTTT. Its protein is CASSLEGTGGRTDTQYF.

Points on this clonotype: Given a much more abundant clone one base away, this may be a read error. This chain links TRBV2 with TRBJ2-7; D assignment may be TRBD1 or TRBD2 (6 bases each). The CDR3 is made up of 15 amino acids. Germline V gives CDR1 SNHLY, CDR2 FYNNEI. Between the trimmed V and J ends, which lost 6 bases and 7 bases, there was a span of 22 bases. The CDR3 protein is CASRCGTRVGGEQYF. DNA for the CDR3: TGTGCCAGCAGGTGCGGGACACGGGTAGGAGGGGAGCAGTACTTC.